Each of the 9 T cell receptor beta chains below was sequenced from the same sample in a study of blood T cell repertoires in COVID-19. Sequenced by immunoSEQ multiplex PCR; TCRdb stores in-frame clones only, minus some. The data contain around 300,000 clones, roughly 90% of them singletons. The sample consisted of peripheral blood. The source is a woman between 50 and 59 years old with active or convalescent COVID-19.

V gene TRBV7-6 combines with J gene TRBJ2-7; weak D call: TRBD2 (6 bases). This CDR3 region has 15 residues. Trimming shortened V by 1 base and J by 1 base, and 11 bases separated the two germline ends. Germline CDR1 SGHVS, CDR2 FNYEAQ. The CDR3 here is CASSLEAGLSYEQYF. The CDR3 nucleotides are TGTGCCAGCAGCTTAGAGGCGGGGCTTTCCTACGAGCAGTACTTC.

DNA of the CDR3: TGTGCCAGTACGGACAGGAGCTCCTATAATTCACCCCTCCACTTT. Encoded protein: CASTDRSSYNSPLHF. This chain links TRBV28 with TRBJ1-6, with TRBD1 identical over 7 bases. Germline assignment: CDR1 MDHEN and CDR2 SYDVKM. The ends lost 9 bases at V and 0 bases at J; junction bases unmatched: 5. The CDR3 is made up of 15 amino acids.

This chain uses TRBV6-6 with TRBJ2-7; D possibly corresponds to TRBD2 (5 bases). CDR1 and CDR2 from the germline V gene are MNHNY and SVGAGI (reference sequence). The V and J ends lost 6 bases and 0 bases respectively, with 15 bases between them. The CDR3 is 15 amino acids. CDR3 sequence reads: CASSLPPGYSYEQYF. The CDR3 coding sequence is TGTGCCAGCAGCCTACCCCCGGGGTACTCCTACGAGCAGTACTTC.

The chain is built from TRBV2 and TRBJ1-1; maybe TRBD1 (5 bases). V was clipped by 8 bases and J by 5 bases, with 12 bases between them. CDR1 SNHLY and CDR2 FYNNEI come from the germline V gene. The CDR3 length is 12 residues. The CDR3 is CASDIGGTEAFF. In DNA, the CDR3 is TGTGCCAGCGATATCGGGGGGACTGAAGCTTTCTTT.

This sequence joins TRBV4-2 and TRBJ2-7; 7 bases are a match to TRBD1. Per the germline V gene, CDR1 is LGHNA and CDR2 is YNFKEQ. V was pared by 0 bases and J by 2 bases, with 10 bases of the junction left unmatched. This CDR3 has 17 residues. CDR3: CASSQDAVGTETYEQYF. The DNA of the CDR3 is TGTGCCAGCAGCCAAGACGCGGTGGGGACAGAGACCTACGAGCAGTACTTC.

The J gene is TRBJ2-2, the V gene TRBV30; D ambiguous. The CDR3 length is 12 residues. V lost 0 bases and J 6 bases, leaving 5 bases between the germline ends. Germline CDR1 is GTSNPN and CDR2 is SVGIG (reference sequence). The CDR3 region has the DNA TGTGCCTGGAGTGTACTTGCCGGGGAGCTGTTTTTT. Translation: CAWSVLAGELFF.

This sequence joins TRBV30 and TRBJ1-5; weak D call: TRBD1 (6 bases). CDR3 length: 14 amino acids. V shed 0 bases and J shed 4 bases, with 10 bases lying between them. Germline CDR1 is GTSNPN and CDR2 is SVGIG (reference sequence). In DNA form, the CDR3 reads TGTGCCTGGAGTGTCGGACAGCAGAATCAGCCCCAGCATTTT. Its protein is CAWSVGQQNQPQHF.

This clone has a single count. This sequence joins TRBV7-2 and TRBJ2-2, with 7 positions matching TRBD1. The germline V gene has CDR1 SGHTA and CDR2 FQGNSA. The CDR3 length is 14 residues. V was pared by 7 bases and J by 4 bases, with 6 bases of the junction left unmatched. The DNA for the CDR3 is TGTGCCAGCAAAGGGACAGTCCTCACCGGGGAGCTGTTTTTT. It codes for CASKGTVLTGELFF.

This clone has only a few counts. V gene TRBV7-3 combines with J gene TRBJ2-6; 8 bases line up with TRBD2. V was clipped by 0 bases and J by 0 bases; unmatched bases: 13. Germline V gene data show CDR1 as SGHTA and CDR2 as FQGTGA. This CDR3 spans 21 amino acids. Here the CDR3 reads CASSLTAPWAGGSSGANVLTF. The DNA for the CDR3 is TGTGCCAGCAGCTTAACGGCTCCATGGGCGGGAGGCTCCTCTGGGGCCAACGTCCTGACTTTC.